The 30 T cell receptor beta chains below were found in one sample sequenced in a study of cytomegalovirus exposure and HLA in healthy donors. PCR was performed using 60 Vbeta and 13 Jbeta primers. Here immunoSEQ multiplex PCR was the method, and the copy in TCRdb shows in-frame clones only, minus some. Among 120,000 or so clones listed, approximately 70% were seen once. Sequences were obtained from PBMCs. Source of these receptors: a man younger than 35 in good health and CMV-seronegative.

The chain carries TRBV2 and TRBJ2-7; TRBD1 might be the D (6 bases). Germline V CDR1 and CDR2: SNHLY, FYNNEI. V gave up 6 bases and J gave up 4 bases, with 13 bases separating them. The CDR3 has 13 residues. This CDR3 reads CASRPRDKYEQYF. The CDR3 nucleotides are TGTGCCAGCAGACCTCGGGACAAATACGAGCAGTACTTC.

V is TRBV28 and J is TRBJ1-1; D remains unclear. CDR1 is MDHEN, CDR2 SYDVKM, per germline. The V end was cut by 2 bases, the J end by 5 bases, with 9 bases between. This CDR3 comprises 13 residues. This CDR3 reads CASSLGLRTEAFF. DNA of the CDR3: TGTGCCAGCAGTTTAGGGCTCCGGACTGAAGCTTTCTTT.

The chain combines TRBV7-8 with TRBJ2-2; 7 bases are shared with TRBD2. CDR1 and CDR2 from the germline V gene are SGHVS and FQNEAQ. The CDR3 spans 17 residues. J was trimmed by 4 bases and V by 10 bases; bases with no gene match: 18. The CDR3 bases are TGTGCCATCCCACCCTCGGTATCGGGCGGGGGCACCGGGGAGCTGTTTTTT. As protein: CAIPPSVSGGGTGELFF.

This rearrangement joins TRBV7-9 to TRBJ2-7; TRBD1 is a possible D gene (6 bases). With 1 base removed from V and 1 base from J, the gap between germline ends came to 8 bases. Germline V gives CDR1 SEHNR, CDR2 FQNEAQ (reference sequence). The CDR3 totals 14 residues. The CDR3 DNA follows: TGTGCCAGCAGCTTAGGAGGACAGTCCTACGAGCAGTACTTC. As protein: CASSLGGQSYEQYF.

The chain recombines TRBV4-2 with TRBJ2-1, with D perhaps TRBD2 (6 bases). Germline assignment: CDR1 LGHNA and CDR2 YNFKEQ. Deletions cut 0 bases from V and 3 bases from J, with 12 bases between. CDR3 size: 16 residues. CDR3: CASSQDSGEVYNEQFF. Here the CDR3 DNA reads TGTGCCAGCAGCCAAGATTCGGGGGAGGTCTACAATGAGCAGTTCTTC.

The rearrangement joins TRBV30 to TRBJ2-2, with TRBD1 matching 10 bases. With 2 bases clipped from V and 3 bases from J, the junction kept 3 bases outside the gene matches. From germline, CDR1 is GTSNPN and CDR2 SVGIG (reference sequence). This CDR3 contains 15 residues. CDR3 DNA: TGTGCCTGGAGTATAGGGACAGGGGACACCGGGGAGCTGTTTTTT. This sequence encodes CAWSIGTGDTGELFF.

The chain recombines TRBV30 with TRBJ1-2; weak D call: TRBD1 (6 bases). The CDR3 is 12 amino acids. V dropped 1 base and J dropped 7 bases, with 10 bases sitting between them. Germline V gives CDR1 GTSNPN, CDR2 SVGIG (reference sequence). The CDR3 protein is CAWSAGVGGYTF. The CDR3 nucleotides are TGTGCCTGGAGTGCAGGGGTTGGTGGCTACACCTTC.

This CDR3 is CASSKSGLPEGAEAFF. In nucleotides, the CDR3 is TGTGCCAGCAGTAAATCCGGGCTCCCCGAGGGCGCGGAAGCTTTCTTT. The chain has TRBV27 and TRBJ1-1; D call uncertain. The CDR3 extends over 16 amino acids. Germline V CDR1 and CDR2: MNHEY, SMNVEV (reference sequence). Deletions cut 5 bases from V and 8 bases from J, with 24 bases between.

In this sample, this clone turned up once. The rearrangement links TRBV25-1 to TRBJ1-4; D is undetermined. Between the trimmed V and J ends, which lost 1 base and 5 bases, there was a span of 20 bases. The CDR3 has 18 amino acids. Germline V gives CDR1 MGHDK, CDR2 SYGVNS. The CDR3 is CASSESRLNRRHNEKLFF. The CDR3 region has the DNA TGTGCCAGCAGTGAATCTCGGTTGAACAGACGGCACAATGAAAAACTGTTTTTT.

V is TRBV27 and J is TRBJ2-3; D is uncertain. The V gene lost 5 bases and the J gene lost 0 bases, with 6 bases spanning the gap. Germline CDR1 is MNHEY and CDR2 is SMNVEV (reference sequence). The CDR3 is 13 residues long. The CDR3 protein is CASSTHSTDTQYF. CDR3 DNA: TGTGCCAGCAGTACACATAGCACAGATACGCAGTATTTT.

The chain's CDR3 is CAWNPFGGGTEAFF. CDR3 coding DNA: TGTGCCTGGAATCCCTTCGGGGGAGGCACTGAAGCTTTCTTT. The chain is built from TRBV30 and TRBJ1-1, with D perhaps matching TRBD1 (5 bases). The length of the CDR3 is 14 residues. Per the germline V gene, CDR1 is GTSNPN and CDR2 is SVGIG (reference sequence). V was cut by 4 bases and J by 4 bases, with 16 bases left in between.

The CDR3 nucleotides are TGTGCCAGCAGCCCTGCGGCTAACTATGGCTACACCTTC. Translated, it gives CASSPAANYGYTF. The chain is built from TRBV7-9 and TRBJ1-2, with D hard to call. CDR3 size: 13 residues. The V end was cut by 5 bases, the J end by 0 bases, with 7 bases between. In germline, CDR1 is SEHNR, CDR2 FQNEAQ (reference sequence).

This clone was observed a few times. The chain uses TRBV7-8 and TRBJ2-5; 9 positions agree with TRBD2. Losses at the gene ends were 4 bases for V and 4 bases for J; bases not matched to a gene: 10. This CDR3 region has 16 residues. Germline CDR1 and CDR2: SGHVS and FQNEAQ. This CDR3 is CASSYLAGVFGETQYF. Written as DNA, the CDR3 is TGTGCCAGCAGCTACTTAGCGGGAGTTTTCGGAGAGACCCAGTACTTC.

V and J are TRBV7-2 and TRBJ1-5, with TRBD1 matching 8 bases. CDR3 length: 13 residues. Germline V gene sequence: CDR1 SGHTA, CDR2 FQGNSA. The trim removed 5 bases at V and 10 bases at J, leaving 7 bases unmatched. CDR3 in amino acids: CASSLGTGSPQHF. DNA for the CDR3: TGTGCCAGCAGCCTAGGGACAGGATCTCCCCAGCATTTT.

This chain connects TRBV6-5 to TRBJ2-1; 7 bases line up with TRBD2. The CDR3 contains 14 residues. J lost 7 bases, V lost 9 bases, and 12 bases had no gene match. Germline CDR1 MNHEY, CDR2 SVGAGI. The CDR3 here is CASKVGPAGNEQFF. CDR3 sequence (DNA): TGTGCCAGTAAAGTCGGGCCAGCGGGGAATGAGCAGTTCTTC.

This clone was detected only once. This chain connects TRBV19 to TRBJ2-7; the match to TRBD2 covers 7 bases. Per germline, CDR1 LNHDA and CDR2 SQIVND (reference sequence). This CDR3 has 16 residues. Trimming at V came to 5 bases and at J to 5 bases, leaving 15 bases not matched to a gene. The CDR3 is CASSARLAGTLNEQYF. CDR3 bases: TGTGCCAGTAGTGCCCGTTTAGCGGGCACCCTTAACGAGCAGTACTTC.

V is TRBV30 and J is TRBJ2-7, with TRBD2 as a possible D gene (6 bases). This CDR3 contains 11 residues. In germline, CDR1 is GTSNPN, CDR2 SVGIG (reference sequence). The germline V and J ends were trimmed by 7 bases and 5 bases, with 12 bases remaining between them. CDR3 in DNA: TGTGCCTCGACTAGGGGCCACGAGCAGTACTTC. Translation gives CASTRGHEQYF.

This chain uses TRBV7-9 with TRBJ2-7; TRBD2 aligns across 12 bases. This CDR3 is 16 amino acids long. CDR1 is SEHNR, CDR2 FQNEAQ, per germline (reference sequence). J lost 2 bases, V lost 5 bases, and 7 bases had no gene match. The CDR3 loop is CASSVGLAGFPYEQYF. The CDR3 DNA sequence: TGTGCCAGCAGCGTCGGACTAGCGGGATTTCCCTACGAGCAGTACTTC.

This chain links TRBV23-1 with TRBJ1-4; TRBD1 matches at 8 bases. TRBV23-1 is an ORF for which the function is uncertain. V shed 6 bases, J shed 2 bases, and the junction held 5 bases outside the gene matches. The CDR3 totals 15 residues. This CDR3 is CASRAGGLTNEKLFF. Written as DNA, the CDR3 is TGCGCCAGCAGGGCAGGGGGCCTTACTAATGAAAAACTGTTTTTT.

This clone was detected once. The V gene is TRBV6-5, the J gene TRBJ2-1, with TRBD1 identical over 7 bases. The germline gives CDR1 MNHEY, CDR2 SVGAGI. Trimming at V came to 2 bases and at J to 14 bases, leaving 9 bases not matched to a gene. There are 13 residues in the CDR3. The CDR3 spells CASSYQTGDKEFF. The CDR3 nucleotides are TGTGCCAGCAGTTACCAAACAGGGGATAAAGAGTTCTTC.

J is TRBJ1-4 and V is TRBV18; D is ambiguous. The V end was cut by 2 bases, the J end by 8 bases, with 9 bases between. Germline values: CDR1 KGHSH, CDR2 LQKENI. The CDR3 runs 13 residues. In DNA form, the CDR3 reads TGTGCCAGCTCACCAAAACTAGGAGAAAAACTGTTTTTT. Translated: CASSPKLGEKLFF. Combining the CDR3 with reference TRBV18 and TRBJ1-4 gives the whole variable domain NAGVMQNPRHLVRRRGQEARLRCSPMKGHSHVYWYRQLPEEGLKFMVYLQKENIIDESGMPKERFSAEFPKEGPSILRIQQVVRGDSAAYFCASSPKLGEKLFFGSGTQLSVL.

The CDR3 is CASSVLAGKSYNEQFF. The CDR3 DNA reads TGTGCCAGCAGCGTATTAGCGGGGAAGTCCTACAATGAGCAGTTCTTC. The chain employs TRBV5-4 and TRBJ2-1; 8 nucleotides match TRBD2. The length of the CDR3 is 16 residues. The J segment lost 1 base and the V segment lost 4 bases, leaving 7 bases of the junction unmatched. Germline loops: CDR1 SGHNT, CDR2 YYREEE (reference sequence).

The rearrangement links TRBV7-9 to TRBJ2-1, with 8 positions matching TRBD2. V lost 7 bases to trimming and J lost 8 bases; unmatched junction nucleotides: 13. The CDR3 contains 15 residues. CDR1 SEHNR and CDR2 FQNEAQ come from the germline V gene (reference sequence). The CDR3 here is CASTFGLAGPDEQFF. The CDR3 DNA reads TGTGCCAGCACCTTTGGATTAGCGGGGCCCGATGAGCAGTTCTTC. The full variable domain, with the rest looked up from reference TRBV7-9 and TRBJ2-1, is DTGVSQNPRHKITKRGQNVTFRCDPISEHNRLYWYRQTLGQGPEFLTYFQNEAQLEKSRLLSDRFSAERPKGSFSTLEIQRTEQGDSAMYLCASTFGLAGPDEQFFGPGTRLTVL.

As to this clone: At one end, the junction sequence differs from germline, possibly due to a read error. The chain carries TRBV18 and TRBJ2-3; TRBD1 aligns across 8 bases. Germline loops: CDR1 KGHSH, CDR2 LQKENI. CDR3 size: 16 residues. The CDR3 is CACSNSGTGTTDTQYF. The DNA for the CDR3 is TGTGCCTGCTCCAACTCCGGGACAGGAACCACAGATACGCAGTATTTT.

The CDR3 coding sequence is TGTGCCAGCAGCTTAGCGCGGAGCTATGGCTACACCTTC. It specifies CASSLARSYGYTF. The chain has TRBV7-9 and TRBJ1-2; D remains ambiguous. The CDR3 spans 13 residues. V was cut by 0 bases and J by 4 bases, with 6 bases left in between. CDR1 is SEHNR and CDR2 is FQNEAQ in the germline V gene (reference sequence). Full variable domain (rest looked up from reference TRBV7-9 and TRBJ1-2): DTGVSQNPRHKITKRGQNVTFRCDPISEHNRLYWYRQTLGQGPEFLTYFQNEAQLEKSRLLSDRFSAERPKGSFSTLEIQRTEQGDSAMYLCASSLARSYGYTFGSGTRLTVV.

CDR3 nucleotides: TGTGCCAGCAGTTTGGGGCAGGTCTACAATGAGCAGTTCTTC. Its translation is CASSLGQVYNEQFF. This rearrangement joins TRBV27 to TRBJ2-1, with D possibly matching TRBD1 (5 bases). Germline lookup yields CDR1 MNHEY and CDR2 SMNVEV (reference sequence). V gave up 3 bases and J gave up 3 bases, with 9 bases separating them. The CDR3 is made up of 14 amino acids.

This clone was seen a handful of times. The junction departs from germline at one end; a sequencing error may be responsible. As DNA, the CDR3 is TGTGCCAGTAGTTCGAGCTCCTGCGAGCAGTACTTC. It codes for CASSSSSCEQYF. V is TRBV19 and J is TRBJ2-7; D remains unclear. The CDR3 is 12 amino acids. Germline CDR1 LNHDA, CDR2 SQIVND (reference sequence).

V is TRBV13 and J is TRBJ2-1; D might be TRBD2 (5 bases). The CDR3 spans 14 residues. Trimming stripped 3 bases from V and 7 bases from J, with 13 bases between. Germline CDR1 reads PRHDT; CDR2 reads FYEKMQ (reference sequence). The CDR3 region has the DNA TGTGCCAGCAGCTTGCCGGACGGGGATAATGAGCAGTTCTTC. Translation gives CASSLPDGDNEQFF.

This chain links TRBV12-5 with TRBJ2-1; 9 bases match TRBD2. The CDR3 is 15 amino acids. The V segment lost 5 bases and the J segment 7 bases; nucleotides outside the gene matches: 9. CDR1 is LGHNT, CDR2 FRNRAP, per germline. The CDR3 sequence is CASGPDLAGLNEQFF. In DNA form, the CDR3 reads TGTGCTAGTGGTCCGGACCTAGCGGGACTAAATGAGCAGTTCTTC.

This clone was seen a handful of times. The chain uses TRBV5-8 and TRBJ1-5, with 8 positions matching TRBD1. Germline CDR1 reads SGHTS; CDR2 reads YDEGEE. The junction had 15 bases not matched to a gene; V was cut back by 1 base and J by 0 bases. This CDR3 comprises 20 residues. Here the CDR3 reads CASSLLPSGTGFYSNQPQHF. The DNA for the CDR3 is TGTGCCAGCAGCTTGTTACCATCCGGGACAGGTTTCTATAGCAATCAGCCCCAGCATTTT.